This is a list of T cell receptor beta chains from one sample in a study of shared clonotypes between healthy human individuals. TCRdb's copy holds only in-frame clones and misses some; the assay was immunoSEQ multiplex PCR. Among 2.5 million or so clones listed, around 90% were seen once. Sequencing was performed on naive CD4+ T cells sorted from blood. The receptors were gathered from a man younger than 35 in good health. Both conserved end residues are part of each CDR3. D genes are given only for firm matches. The size entry is marked missing in some rows and otherwise reads once, few, many or a size class.

cdr3_aa cdr3_nt j_call clone_size v_call d_call
CATKRGGAANEQFF TGTGCCACCAAGAGGGGCGGGGCCGCCAATGAGCAGTTCTTC TRBJ2-1 NA TRBV6-1 NA
CASSEKAVNTEAFF TGTGCCAGCAGTGAAAAGGCCGTGAACACTGAAGCTTTCTTT TRBJ1-1 NA TRBV6-1 NA
CASSPLEHYEQYF TGCGCCAGCAGCCCACTAGAGCACTACGAGCAGTACTTC TRBJ2-7 once TRBV5-1 NA
CASSLSGREQETQYF TGTGCCAGCAGCTTAAGCGGGAGGGAGCAAGAGACCCAGTACTTC TRBJ2-5 NA TRBV7-2 TRBD2
CSVEAGPLGHEQYF TGCAGCGTTGAGGCAGGCCCTCTTGGCCACGAGCAGTACTTC TRBJ2-7 NA TRBV29-1 NA
CASSDDRVVVETQYF TGTGCCAGCAGCGACGACAGGGTGGTTGTAGAGACCCAGTACTTC TRBJ2-5 NA TRBV5-6 TRBD1
CASSLGLAGRAYNEQFF TGTGCCAGCAGTCTGGGACTAGCGGGAAGAGCCTACAATGAGCAGTTCTTC TRBJ2-1 NA TRBV14 TRBD2
CASSWTGPSGEQYF TGTGCCAGCAGTTGGACAGGGCCCTCGGGGGAGCAGTACTTC TRBJ2-7 NA TRBV2 TRBD1
CASSKGTGGPGSYEQYF TGTGCCAGCAGTAAAGGGACAGGGGGTCCTGGCTCCTACGAGCAGTACTTC TRBJ2-7 NA TRBV6-1 TRBD1
CASSKRGTSGGTLSGANVLTF TGTGCCAGCAGCAAACGTGGGACTAGCGGGGGAACCCTCTCTGGGGCCAACGTCCTGACTTTC TRBJ2-6 NA TRBV21-1 NA
CASSEGGQANQPQHF TGTGCCAGCAGTGAGGGGGGTCAGGCCAATCAGCCCCAGCATTTT TRBJ1-5 NA TRBV2 NA
CATSRGPGPTQYF TGTGCCACCAGCAGAGGTCCGGGGCCTACGCAGTATTTT TRBJ2-3 NA TRBV15 NA
CASSLGNYNEQFF TGTGCCAGTAGTCTCGGGAATTACAATGAGCAGTTCTTC TRBJ2-1 NA TRBV19 NA
CASSPSRQDSGTQYF TGTGCCAGCTCACCGTCCCGACAGGATTCAGGGACCCAGTACTTC TRBJ2-5 NA TRBV18 NA
CASSLGPLYEQYF TGTGCCAGCAGCTTGGGTCCCCTCTACGAGCAGTACTTC TRBJ2-7 NA TRBV7-2 NA
CASTPGGGKETQYF TGCGCCAGCACCCCAGGGGGCGGAAAAGAGACCCAGTACTTC TRBJ2-5 NA TRBV5-1 TRBD1
CASSAQQETQYF TGCGCCAGCAGTGCCCAACAAGAGACCCAGTACTTC TRBJ2-5 NA TRBV10-2 NA
CASTLGQAITEAFF TGTGCCAGCACATTAGGACAGGCAATCACTGAAGCTTTCTTT TRBJ1-1 NA TRBV2 TRBD1
CASSPAGLAGGDEQFF TGCGCCAGCAGCCCCGCGGGACTAGCGGGAGGGGATGAGCAGTTCTTC TRBJ2-1 NA TRBV4-1 TRBD2
CASLEGDLTDTQYF TGTGCCAGCTTGGAGGGTGACCTCACAGATACGCAGTATTTT TRBJ2-3 NA TRBV28 NA
CASSFGQGRWGYTF TGCGCCAGCAGCTTCGGACAGGGAAGATGGGGCTACACCTTC TRBJ1-2 NA TRBV5-1 TRBD1
CASSELAGGNTDTQYF TGTGCCAGCAGTGAACTAGCGGGGGGTAACACAGATACGCAGTATTTT TRBJ2-3 NA TRBV2 TRBD2
CASTVGTQPQHF TGTGCCAGTACCGTAGGGACTCAGCCCCAGCATTTT TRBJ1-5 few TRBV19 NA
CASSSSDRINQPQHF TGTGCCAGCAGCTCTTCCGACAGAATTAATCAGCCCCAGCATTTT TRBJ1-5 NA TRBV7-9 NA
CASSYGTAYNSPLHF TGTGCCAGCAGTTACGGGACTGCCTATAATTCACCCCTCCACTTT TRBJ1-6 NA TRBV6-5 NA
CASALGTGGANYGYTF TGTGCCAGCGCCCTAGGGACAGGGGGGGCTAACTATGGCTACACCTTC TRBJ1-2 NA TRBV28 TRBD1
CASSGKAGGYTDTQYF TGCGCCAGCAGCGGGAAAGCGGGAGGGTACACAGATACGCAGTATTTT TRBJ2-3 NA TRBV4-3 TRBD2
CASSLRGTDTQYF TGTGCCAGCAGTTTAAGAGGCACAGATACGCAGTATTTT TRBJ2-3 NA TRBV27 NA
CAWSGQTGEKLFF TGTGCCTGGAGTGGACAGACCGGGGAAAAACTGTTTTTT TRBJ1-4 NA TRBV30 NA
CASSFSTDTQYF TGTGCCAGCAGCTTCAGCACAGATACGCAGTATTTT TRBJ2-3 NA TRBV11-2 NA
CAWTTGGDLDTQYF TGTGCCTGGACGACAGGGGGCGATTTAGATACGCAGTATTTT TRBJ2-3 NA TRBV30 TRBD1
CASSMTGQNEKLFF TGTGCCAGCAGTATGACAGGGCAGAATGAAAAACTGTTTTTT TRBJ1-4 NA TRBV6-5 TRBD1
CASSAGVESLEQYF TGTGCCAGTAGTGCTGGCGTTGAGTCCCTCGAGCAGTACTTC TRBJ2-7 NA TRBV19 NA
CASSFGQAYYGYTF TGTGCCAGCAGTTTTGGACAGGCTTACTATGGCTACACCTTC TRBJ1-2 NA TRBV6-5 TRBD1
CASSLAIGETQYF TGTGCCAGCAGCTTGGCCATCGGGGAGACCCAGTACTTC TRBJ2-5 NA TRBV5-6 NA
CASSDGSGVMSSYNEQFF TGTGCCAGCAGCGATGGAAGCGGGGTGATGAGCTCCTACAATGAGCAGTTCTTC TRBJ2-1 once TRBV5-4 TRBD2
CASSQDYGTVGDEQFF TGCGCCAGCAGCCAAGATTATGGGACAGTGGGGGATGAGCAGTTCTTC TRBJ2-1 NA TRBV4-3 TRBD1
CASSPRTGREQYF TGTGCCAGCAGTCCCCGGACAGGCCGGGAGCAGTACTTC TRBJ2-7 NA TRBV6-1 TRBD1
CASSPGYTGASGGYTF TGTGCCAGCTCACCAGGGTACACAGGGGCAAGCGGGGGCTACACCTTC TRBJ1-2 NA TRBV18 TRBD1
CASSLLGRAGEQYF TGTGCCAGCAGCTTATTAGGGCGGGCGGGTGAGCAGTACTTC TRBJ2-7 NA TRBV7-2 NA
CASSVGQGIIDTQYF TGCGCCAGCAGCGTGGGACAGGGGATAATAGATACGCAGTATTTT TRBJ2-3 NA TRBV5-1 TRBD1
CASRGGGEYEQYF TGTGCCAGCAGGGGAGGGGGTGAGTACGAGCAGTACTTC TRBJ2-7 NA TRBV28 NA
CASSLLLEYTF TGTGCCAGCAGCTTGCTCCTGGAATACACCTTC TRBJ1-2 few TRBV7-9 NA